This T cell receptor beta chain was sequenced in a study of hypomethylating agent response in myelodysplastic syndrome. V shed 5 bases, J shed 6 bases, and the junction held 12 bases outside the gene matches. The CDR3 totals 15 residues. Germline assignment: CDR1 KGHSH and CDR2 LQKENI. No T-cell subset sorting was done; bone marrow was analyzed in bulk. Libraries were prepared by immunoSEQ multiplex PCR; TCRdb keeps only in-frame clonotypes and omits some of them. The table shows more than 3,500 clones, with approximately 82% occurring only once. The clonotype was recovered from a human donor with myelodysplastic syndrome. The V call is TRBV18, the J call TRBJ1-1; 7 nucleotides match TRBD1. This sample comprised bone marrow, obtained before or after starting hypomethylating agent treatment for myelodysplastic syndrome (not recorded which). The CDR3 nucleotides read TGTGCCAGCTCATCCTCGGGACAGTGGAATCCTGAAGCTTTCTTT. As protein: CASSSSGQWNPEAFF.